This T cell receptor (beta chain) appears in the sequencing data of a study of blood T cell repertoires in COVID-19. Background on the study: Acute and convalescent COVID-19 samples came from the United States, Italy and Spain. T cells, B-cell-depleted T cells, or PBMCs provided the cDNA or gDNA that served as material.

As originally analysed: Reference gene primer amplification in the assay estimated nucleated cell counts. Only in-frame clones appear in the TCRdb table, and some are missing; sequencing was by immunoSEQ multiplex PCR. V and J calls plus clone size are reproduced from that table; the DNA served to infer D and trimming. Seen here are 230,000 or so clones, less than 90% observed once, and the top ten hold over 1.5%. The CDR3 has 22 residues. The sample taken for sequencing was peripheral blood. The receptor's source is a man in his forties or fifties with active or convalescent COVID-19. V usage is TRBV21-1 and J usage is TRBJ2-7; the table gives TRBD2 as D, unverified against the DNA. TRBV21-1 corresponds to a pseudogene. The CDR3 DNA reads TGTGCCAGCAGCAAAGGAGGGAACTCCGGGCTAGACAAAATAGATCGCCTTTACGAGCAGTACTTC. Amino acid sequence: CASSKGGNSGLDKIDRLYEQYF.